This record covers a single T cell receptor beta chain. As yet, its antigen is unknown. CDR1 and CDR2 from the germline V gene are MNHEY and SVGAGI. V was pared by 5 bases and J by 5 bases, with 9 bases between. This CDR3 spans 13 amino acids. The record originates from a study of T cells in narcolepsy. Study as a whole: Donors had narcolepsy type 1 or type 2, or were healthy controls. Findings and limits, study-wide: No autoreactive T cell clone sequences appeared in some memory CD4+ repertoires. Autoreactive HCRT-specific and TRIB2-specific clonotypes were marked in same-patient CSF-versus-blood CD4+ comparisons. Healthy controls reportedly lacked the autoreactive clonotypes serially found in patients' blood.

The repertoire was sequenced with immunoSEQ multiplex PCR; TCRdb's copy has only in-frame clones and lacks some. The sample has tens of thousands of clones, approximately 84% seen once. The chain links TRBV6-5 to TRBJ1-4; weak D call: TRBD1 (6 bases). This receptor was taken from a human donor with narcolepsy. The material sequenced was CD45RA- memory CD4+ T cells from PBMCs. The CDR3 region has the DNA TGTGCCAGCAGTCGGACAGTCAATGAAAAACTGTTTTTT. Its translation is CASSRTVNEKLFF.